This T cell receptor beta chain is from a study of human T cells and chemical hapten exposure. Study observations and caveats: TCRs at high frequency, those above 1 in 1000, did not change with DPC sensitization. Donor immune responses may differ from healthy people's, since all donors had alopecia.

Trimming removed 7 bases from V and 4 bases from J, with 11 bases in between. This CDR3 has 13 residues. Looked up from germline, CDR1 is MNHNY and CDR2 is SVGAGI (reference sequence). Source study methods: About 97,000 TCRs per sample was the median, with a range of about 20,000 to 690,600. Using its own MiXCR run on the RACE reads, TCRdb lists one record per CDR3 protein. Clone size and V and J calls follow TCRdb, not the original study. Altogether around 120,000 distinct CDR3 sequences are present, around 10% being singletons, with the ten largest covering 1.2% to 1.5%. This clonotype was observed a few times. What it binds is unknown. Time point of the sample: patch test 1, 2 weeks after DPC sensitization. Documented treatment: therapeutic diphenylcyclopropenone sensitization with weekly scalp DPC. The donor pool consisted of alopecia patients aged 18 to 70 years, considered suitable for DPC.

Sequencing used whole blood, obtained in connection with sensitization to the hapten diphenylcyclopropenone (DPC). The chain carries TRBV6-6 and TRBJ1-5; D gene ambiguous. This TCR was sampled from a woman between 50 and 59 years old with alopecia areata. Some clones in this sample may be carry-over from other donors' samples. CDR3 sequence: CASTGRVNQPQHF. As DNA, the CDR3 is TGTGCCAGCACCGGACGGGTTAATCAGCCCCAGCATTTT.